This TCR beta chain is from a study of cytomegalovirus exposure and HLA in healthy donors. Notes on the study in general: It was assumed in the presence/absence analyses that sequencing depth was roughly uniform across donors.

V was cut by 2 bases and J by 7 bases, with 14 bases left in between. This CDR3 has 14 residues. Germline CDR1 and CDR2: MNHNS and SASEGT. 13 Jbeta primers and 60 Vbeta primers were used for the PCR. Sequencing was performed with immunoSEQ multiplex PCR; in TCRdb, only in-frame clones are kept and a portion is missing. The table lists about 120,000 clones, roughly 79% of them singletons, with 1.6% in the top ten. In regard to this clone: What it binds is unknown.

This TCR came from a young woman in good health and CMV-seronegative. Sequencing used PBMCs. The rearrangement links TRBV6-1 to TRBJ1-2; a possible D gene is TRBD1 (6 bases). The CDR3 sequence is CASSELTGNGGYTF. CDR3 DNA sequence: TGTGCCAGCAGTGAATTGACAGGCAATGGTGGCTACACCTTC.